Sequencing of this T cell receptor (beta chain) was carried out in a study of shared clonotypes between healthy human individuals. Study-wide results and caveats: Shared clonotypes: roughly 4.5% naive CD4, under 4% naive CD8, roughly 2.2% memory CD4, approximately 0.4% memory CD8. Having only a few donors restricted how much genetic and exposure-history diversity was captured.

Notes on this clone: The antigen is not known.

Study donors comprised healthy, HIV-negative adults devoid of recent acute infection or vaccination. Some 30,000 T cell genomes, or about 190 ng DNA, went into the sorted-subset replicate PCRs. Sequenced by immunoSEQ multiplex PCR; TCRdb stores in-frame clones only, minus some. In the table there are approximately 2,000,000 clones, roughly 90% of which are singletons. With 7 bases clipped from V and 5 bases from J, the junction kept 3 bases outside the gene matches. The CDR3 loop spans 13 amino acids. Per the germline V gene, CDR1 is GTSNPN and CDR2 is SVGIG (reference sequence). This sequence joins TRBV30 and TRBJ2-1, with 12 bases aligning to TRBD2. This sequence originates from a man between 18 and 35 years old in good health. Some clones in this sample may be carry-over from other donors' samples. Sequencing was performed on naive CD4+ T cells from PBMCs. Specified subset: CD45RA+ positively selected. CDR3 sequence reads: CALTSGSHNEQFF. CDR3 coding DNA: TGTGCCTTGACTAGCGGGAGCCACAATGAGCAGTTCTTC.